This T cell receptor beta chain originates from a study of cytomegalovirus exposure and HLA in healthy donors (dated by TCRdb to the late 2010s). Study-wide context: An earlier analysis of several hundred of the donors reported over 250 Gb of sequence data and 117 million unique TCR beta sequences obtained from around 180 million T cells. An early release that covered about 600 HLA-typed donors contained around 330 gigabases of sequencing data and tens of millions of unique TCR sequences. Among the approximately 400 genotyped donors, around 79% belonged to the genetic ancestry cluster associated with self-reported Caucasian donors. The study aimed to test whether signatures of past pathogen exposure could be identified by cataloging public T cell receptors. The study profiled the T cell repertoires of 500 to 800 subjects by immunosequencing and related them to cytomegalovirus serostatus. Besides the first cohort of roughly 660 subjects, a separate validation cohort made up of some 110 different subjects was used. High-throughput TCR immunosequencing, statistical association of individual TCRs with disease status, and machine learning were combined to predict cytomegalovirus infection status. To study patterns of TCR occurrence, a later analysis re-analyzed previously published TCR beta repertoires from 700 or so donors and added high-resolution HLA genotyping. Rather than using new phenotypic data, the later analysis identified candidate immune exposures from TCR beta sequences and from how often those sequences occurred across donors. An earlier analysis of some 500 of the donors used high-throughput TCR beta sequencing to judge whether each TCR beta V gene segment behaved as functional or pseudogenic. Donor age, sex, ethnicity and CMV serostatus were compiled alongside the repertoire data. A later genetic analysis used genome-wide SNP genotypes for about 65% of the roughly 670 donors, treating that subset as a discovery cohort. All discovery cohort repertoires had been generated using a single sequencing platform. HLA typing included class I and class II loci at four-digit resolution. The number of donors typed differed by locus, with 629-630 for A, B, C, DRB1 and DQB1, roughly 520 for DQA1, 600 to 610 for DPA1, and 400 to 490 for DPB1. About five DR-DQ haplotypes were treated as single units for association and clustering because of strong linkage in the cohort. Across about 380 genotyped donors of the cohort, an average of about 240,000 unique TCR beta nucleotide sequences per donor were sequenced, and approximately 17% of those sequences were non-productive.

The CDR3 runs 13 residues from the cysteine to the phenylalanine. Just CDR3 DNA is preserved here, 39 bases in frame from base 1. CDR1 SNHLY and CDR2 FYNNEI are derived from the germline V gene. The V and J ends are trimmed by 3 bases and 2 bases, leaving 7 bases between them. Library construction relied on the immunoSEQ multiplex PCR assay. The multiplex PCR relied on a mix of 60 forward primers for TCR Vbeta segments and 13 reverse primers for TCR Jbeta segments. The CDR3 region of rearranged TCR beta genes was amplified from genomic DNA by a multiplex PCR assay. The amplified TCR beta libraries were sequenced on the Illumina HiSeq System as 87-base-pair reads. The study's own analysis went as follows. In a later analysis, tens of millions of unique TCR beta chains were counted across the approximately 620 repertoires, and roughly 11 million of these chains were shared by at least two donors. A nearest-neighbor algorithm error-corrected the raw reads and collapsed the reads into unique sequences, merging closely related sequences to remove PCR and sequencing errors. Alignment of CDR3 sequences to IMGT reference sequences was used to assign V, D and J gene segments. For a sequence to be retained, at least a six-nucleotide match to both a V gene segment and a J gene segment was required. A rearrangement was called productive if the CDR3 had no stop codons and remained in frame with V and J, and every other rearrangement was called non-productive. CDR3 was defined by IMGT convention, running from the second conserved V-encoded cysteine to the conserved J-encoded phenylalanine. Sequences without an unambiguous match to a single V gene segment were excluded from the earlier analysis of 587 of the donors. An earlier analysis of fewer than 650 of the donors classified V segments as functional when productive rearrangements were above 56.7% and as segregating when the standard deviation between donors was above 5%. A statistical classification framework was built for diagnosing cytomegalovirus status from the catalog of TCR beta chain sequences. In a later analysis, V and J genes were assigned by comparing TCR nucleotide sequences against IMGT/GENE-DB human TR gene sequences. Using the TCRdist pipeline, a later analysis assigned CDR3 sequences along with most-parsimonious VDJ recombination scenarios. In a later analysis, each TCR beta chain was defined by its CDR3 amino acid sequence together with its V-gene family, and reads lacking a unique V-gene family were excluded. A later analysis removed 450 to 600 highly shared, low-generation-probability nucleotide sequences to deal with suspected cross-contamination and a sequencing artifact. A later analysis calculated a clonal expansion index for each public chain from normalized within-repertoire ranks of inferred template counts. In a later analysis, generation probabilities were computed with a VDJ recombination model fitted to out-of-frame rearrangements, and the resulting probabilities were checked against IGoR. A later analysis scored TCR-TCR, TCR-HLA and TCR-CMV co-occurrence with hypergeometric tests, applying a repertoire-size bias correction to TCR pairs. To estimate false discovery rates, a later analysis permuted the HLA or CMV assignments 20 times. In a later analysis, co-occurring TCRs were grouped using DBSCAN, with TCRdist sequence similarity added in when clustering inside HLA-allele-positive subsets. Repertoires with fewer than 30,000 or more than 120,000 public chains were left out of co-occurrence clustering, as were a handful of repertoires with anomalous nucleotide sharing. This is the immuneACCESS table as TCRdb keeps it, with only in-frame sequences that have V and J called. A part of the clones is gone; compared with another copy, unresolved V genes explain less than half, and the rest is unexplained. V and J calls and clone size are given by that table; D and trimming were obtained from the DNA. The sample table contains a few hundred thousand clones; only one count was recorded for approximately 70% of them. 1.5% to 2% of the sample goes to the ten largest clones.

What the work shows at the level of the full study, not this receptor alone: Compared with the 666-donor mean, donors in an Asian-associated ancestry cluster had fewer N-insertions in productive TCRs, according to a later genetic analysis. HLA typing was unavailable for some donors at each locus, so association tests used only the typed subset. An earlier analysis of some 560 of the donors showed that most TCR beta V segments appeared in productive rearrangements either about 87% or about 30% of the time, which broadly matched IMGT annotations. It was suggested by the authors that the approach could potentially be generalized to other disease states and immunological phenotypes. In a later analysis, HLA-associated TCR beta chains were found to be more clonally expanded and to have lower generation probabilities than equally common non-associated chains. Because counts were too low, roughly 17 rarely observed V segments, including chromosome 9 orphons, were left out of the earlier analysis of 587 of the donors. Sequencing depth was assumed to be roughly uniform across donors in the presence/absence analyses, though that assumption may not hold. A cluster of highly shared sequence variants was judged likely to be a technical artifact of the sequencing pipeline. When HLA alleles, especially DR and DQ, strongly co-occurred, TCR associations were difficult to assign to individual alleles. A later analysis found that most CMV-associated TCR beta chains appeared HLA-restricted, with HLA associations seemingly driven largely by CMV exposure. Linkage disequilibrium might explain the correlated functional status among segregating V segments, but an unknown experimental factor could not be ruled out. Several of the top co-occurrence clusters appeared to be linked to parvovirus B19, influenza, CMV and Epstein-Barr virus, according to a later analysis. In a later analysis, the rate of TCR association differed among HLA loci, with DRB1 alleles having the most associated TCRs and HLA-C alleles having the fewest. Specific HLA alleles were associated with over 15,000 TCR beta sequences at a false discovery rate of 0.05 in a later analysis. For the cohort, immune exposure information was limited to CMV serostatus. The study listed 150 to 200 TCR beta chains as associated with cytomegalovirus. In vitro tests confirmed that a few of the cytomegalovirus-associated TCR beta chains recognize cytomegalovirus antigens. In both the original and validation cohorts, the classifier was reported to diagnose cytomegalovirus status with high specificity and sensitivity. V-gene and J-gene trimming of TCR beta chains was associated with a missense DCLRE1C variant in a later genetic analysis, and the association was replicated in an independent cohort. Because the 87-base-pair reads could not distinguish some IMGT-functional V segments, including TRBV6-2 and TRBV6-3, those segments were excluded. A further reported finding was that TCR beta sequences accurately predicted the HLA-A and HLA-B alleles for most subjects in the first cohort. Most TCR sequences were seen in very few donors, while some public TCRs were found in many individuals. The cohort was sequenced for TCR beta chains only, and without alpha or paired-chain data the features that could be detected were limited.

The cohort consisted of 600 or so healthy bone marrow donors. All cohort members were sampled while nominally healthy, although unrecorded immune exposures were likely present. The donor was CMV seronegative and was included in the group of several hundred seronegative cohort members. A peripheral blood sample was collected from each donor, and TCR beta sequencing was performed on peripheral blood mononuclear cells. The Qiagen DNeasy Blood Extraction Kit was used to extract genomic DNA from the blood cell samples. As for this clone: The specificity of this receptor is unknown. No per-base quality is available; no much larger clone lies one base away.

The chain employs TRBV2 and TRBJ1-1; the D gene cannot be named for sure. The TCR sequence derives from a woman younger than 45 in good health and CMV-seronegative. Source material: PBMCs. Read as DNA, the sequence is TGTGCCAGCAGTGAGGAGGGAAACACTGAAGCTTTCTTT. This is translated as CASSEEGNTEAFF.